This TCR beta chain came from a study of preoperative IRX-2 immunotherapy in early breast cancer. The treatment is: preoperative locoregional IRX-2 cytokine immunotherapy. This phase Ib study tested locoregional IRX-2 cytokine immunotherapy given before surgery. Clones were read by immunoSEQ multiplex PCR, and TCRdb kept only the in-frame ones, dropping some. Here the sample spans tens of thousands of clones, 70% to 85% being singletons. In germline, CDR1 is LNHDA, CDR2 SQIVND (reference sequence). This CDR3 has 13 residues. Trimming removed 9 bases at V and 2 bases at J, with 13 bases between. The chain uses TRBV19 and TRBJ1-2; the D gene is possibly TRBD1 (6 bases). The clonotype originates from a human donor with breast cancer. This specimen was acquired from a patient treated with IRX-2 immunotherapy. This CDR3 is CASLRGYNYGYTF. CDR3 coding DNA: TGTGCCAGCCTGAGGGGGTACAACTATGGCTACACCTTC.